The sequence of this TCR beta chain was determined in a study of OX40 agonist ivuxolimab in advanced cancers. Whole-study findings and limits: Low normalized T-cell clonal expansion was additionally recorded for some nonresponders.

As regards this clone: Its target is not known.

Measured with immunoSEQ multiplex PCR; TCRdb has only the in-frame clones, and not every one. The repertoire holds tens of thousands of clones, with 70% to 90% as singletons. Looked up from germline, CDR1 is SGHTA and CDR2 is FQGNSA. V shed 3 bases, J shed 5 bases, and the junction held 7 bases outside the gene matches. The CDR3 has 15 amino acids. The V call is TRBV7-2, the J call TRBJ2-3; 8 bases align to TRBD2. The clonotype originates from an adult with an advanced solid tumor such as melanoma, head and neck, liver or kidney cancer. The sequencing here drew on CD4+ or CD8+ T cells sorted from blood, taken in a trial of the OX40 agonist ivuxolimab. In DNA form, the CDR3 reads TGTGCCAGCAGCTTTAAAGCGGGAGTGGAAGATACGCAGTATTTT. Its protein product is CASSFKAGVEDTQYF.